This T cell receptor beta chain was profiled in a study of T cell repertoires in Merkel cell carcinoma (dated by TCRdb to about 2019). Background for the entire study: Patients with prior intralesional immunotherapy or systemic immune checkpoint blockade before the biopsy were excluded. MCPyV-specific clonotypes were first defined by tetramer sorting, cloning and paired TCR sequencing of expanded tumor-infiltrating lymphocytes. To be included, a participant needed a diagnosis of MCPyV-positive Merkel cell carcinoma and tumor-infiltrating lymphocytes that had been successfully expanded in vitro. The research as a whole found: The study did not examine normal tissue biopsies.

Worth noting for this clone: Its binding antigen is unknown. Per-base qualities were not stored, and no clone one base away is much larger.

Each study subject had MCPyV-positive Merkel cell carcinoma confirmed by biopsy and had serum antibodies to T-antigen that tested positive. More than five adjacent 10-micron frozen tumor sections were used for genomic DNA extraction without cell sorting or culture. Tumor biopsy tissue of roughly 5 x 5 x 5 mm was frozen in optimal cutting temperature compound. Hematoxylin and eosin scout sections confirmed abundant Merkel cell carcinoma and infiltrating cells in the frozen biopsy. The immunoSEQ assay was used both to sequence TRB CDR3 from tumor genomic DNA and to process the resulting data. Drawn from immuneACCESS, this table holds only the in-frame rearrangements with V and J called that TCRdb kept. Clones are partly lost; checked studies trace under half to an unresolved V gene and leave the rest unexplained. Within this sample are fewer than 15,000 clones, with 76% of them counted one time only. Approximately 17% of the sample rests with the top ten.

The CDR3 spans 16 residues, from the cysteine through the phenylalanine. Only the CDR3 DNA is retained, 48 bases long and in frame from the first base. V sheds 4 bases and J sheds 0 bases, leaving 13 bases between their ends. CDR1 is given as LGHNA and CDR2 as YSLEER, both from the germline V gene. The TCR was taken from an adult with Merkel cell carcinoma. The chain is encoded by TRBV4-3 joined to TRBJ1-5, with the D gene too uncertain to name. Sequenced sample: tumor tissue. The DNA is TGCGCCAGCAGCCCAAGATTAATTTATAGCAATCAGCCCCAGCATTTT. It translates to CASSPRLIYSNQPQHF.